This entry is about one T cell receptor beta chain. The antigen is undetermined. These donors were members of the 120-subject validation cohort, a group separate from the roughly 670-subject first cohort. TCRdb's table, derived via immunoSEQ multiplex PCR, lists solely in-frame clones and lacks some. This sample has about 60,000 clones, with about 92% found just once. This CDR3 has 12 amino acids. Germline loops: CDR1 MNHNS, CDR2 SASEGT. Trimming stripped 8 bases from V and 4 bases from J, with 9 bases between. The sample is drawn from a study of cytomegalovirus exposure and HLA in healthy donors. Study-level information: In a later analysis, the approximately 110 validation repertoires were reported to have used the same platform as the 600 to 800 first-cohort repertoires. General study findings and limits: Within the approximately 130 validation repertoires, first-cohort TCR clusters tended to co-occur, according to a later analysis.

The specimen sequenced was PBMCs. The V and J genes are TRBV6-1 and TRBJ2-1; D remains unclear. This sequence originates from a woman aged 18 to 35 in good health and CMV-seronegative. The CDR3 nucleotides are TGTGCCAGCGCTTGGGCTTACAATGAGCAGTTCTTC. Protein product: CASAWAYNEQFF.